One and the same sample provided the 10 T cell receptor beta chains below, sequenced in a study of CD8 T cells in ankylosing spondylitis. TCRdb fed the 5' RACE reads into MiXCR, producing one record per CDR3 protein. The sample has 160,000 or so distinct CDR3 sequences; 9.8% are singletons. The specimen was blood, either unsorted or a sorted T cell fraction (not recorded which). The receptor source for this set is a female donor with ankylosing spondylitis or in good health (not recorded which).

This clonotype has just a few counts. This sequence joins TRBV27 and TRBJ2-2; 7 nucleotides line up with TRBD1. The junction had 6 bases not matched to a gene; V was cut back by 8 bases and J by 3 bases. The CDR3 spans 14 residues. CDR1 MNHEY and CDR2 SMNVEV come from the germline V gene (reference sequence). CDR3 in DNA: TGTGCCAGCGGCCGACAGGGCTACACCGGGGAGCTGTTTTTT. It specifies CASGRQGYTGELFF.

This clonotype was detected many times. The chain is built from TRBV4-3 and TRBJ2-5; D perhaps matches TRBD1 (6 bases). The CDR3 covers 16 residues. The germline V gene has CDR1 LGHNA and CDR2 YSLEER. The V and J ends lost 4 bases and 5 bases respectively, with 20 bases between them. The chain's CDR3 is CASSPRQEKPGETQYF. In nucleotides, the CDR3 is TGCGCCAGCAGCCCCCGACAGGAAAAACCGGGGGAGACCCAGTACTTC.

This clonotype was found a few times. The chain joins TRBV6-6 to TRBJ2-7; weak D call: TRBD2 (5 bases). CDR1 MNHNY and CDR2 SVGAGI come from the germline V gene (reference sequence). V lost 8 bases, J lost 7 bases, and 15 bases lay in between. This CDR3 has 12 amino acids. CDR3 sequence: CASQDEGREQYF. The CDR3 coding sequence is TGTGCCAGCCAGGATGAGGGTCGGGAGCAGTACTTC.

In its sample, this clonotype was seen many times. This chain connects TRBV20-1 to TRBJ2-7; 11 nucleotides align to TRBD2. The V segment lost 3 bases and the J segment 3 bases; nucleotides outside the gene matches: 1. The germline V gene has CDR1 DFQATT and CDR2 SNEGSKA (reference sequence). The CDR3 runs 13 residues. The CDR3 loop is CSARTSGNYEQYF. DNA for the CDR3: TGCAGTGCTAGGACTAGCGGGAACTACGAGCAGTACTTC.

The J gene is TRBJ2-7, the V gene TRBV5-6; a possible D gene is TRBD1 (6 bases). Trimming stripped 4 bases from V and 3 bases from J, with 11 bases between. Germline CDR1 reads SGHDT; CDR2 reads YYEEEE. This CDR3 is built from 13 residues. CDR3 nucleotide sequence: TGTGCCAGCAGCAGGACAGTGGGCTACGAGCAGTACTTC. Translation gives CASSRTVGYEQYF. Supplemented by reference TRBV5-6 and TRBJ2-7, the full variable domain reads DAGVTQSPTHLIKTRGQQVTLRCSPKSGHDTVSWYQQALGQGPQFIFQYYEEEERQRGNFPDRFSGHQFPNYSSELNVNALLLGDSALYLCASSRTVGYEQYFGPGTRLTVT.

This clonotype has more than one count but fewer than ten. The chain uses TRBV4-2 and TRBJ2-1, with 7 bases matching TRBD2. V lost 4 bases to trimming and J lost 4 bases; unmatched junction nucleotides: 13. Germline assignment: CDR1 LGHNA and CDR2 YNFKEQ. The CDR3 has 17 amino acids. As DNA, the CDR3 is TGTGCCAGCAGCCCGCCGGGCGGGAGCCCTCTTTACAATGAGCAGTTCTTC. It yields the protein CASSPPGGSPLYNEQFF.

The gene calls are TRBV7-9 and TRBJ2-1; 7 positions agree with TRBD1. This CDR3 is built from 15 residues. Germline CDR1 reads SEHNR; CDR2 reads FQNEAQ (reference sequence). After removal of 5 bases from V and 8 bases from J, the junction contained 12 bases not matched to a gene. CDR3 bases: TGTGCCAGCAGCAACGTTCAGACAGGGAAAGATGAGCAGTTCTTC. Encoded protein: CASSNVQTGKDEQFF.

The rearrangement uses TRBV5-1 and TRBJ2-3, with D possibly TRBD2 on 6 matching bases. With 2 bases removed from V and 0 bases from J, the gap between germline ends came to 10 bases. The CDR3 contains 15 residues. The germline gives CDR1 SGHRS, CDR2 YFSETQ. As DNA, the CDR3 is TGCGCCAGCAGCTTTCACGGGAGAAGCACAGATACGCAGTATTTT. It translates to CASSFHGRSTDTQYF.

This clonotype has just a few counts. The chain combines TRBV15 with TRBJ2-7; 9 bases are a match to TRBD2. Trimming removed 6 bases from V and 5 bases from J; junction bases left unmatched: 2. The CDR3 contains 12 residues. The germline V gene encodes CDR1 LNHNV and CDR2 YYDKDF (reference sequence). CDR3 loop: CATSSSGNEQYF. CDR3 bases: TGTGCCACCAGTTCTAGCGGGAACGAGCAGTACTTC.

The chain carries TRBV29-1 and TRBJ1-1; 8 bases fit TRBD1. Germline V gives CDR1 SQVTM, CDR2 ANQGSEA. V was pared by 7 bases and J by 5 bases, with 6 bases of the junction left unmatched. The CDR3 length is 12 residues. The CDR3 DNA is TGCAGCGGCAGGGGGCTGTTGACTGAAGCTTTCTTT. Protein sequence: CSGRGLLTEAFF.